This TCR beta chain was retrieved from a study of T cell changes during pregnancy in multiple sclerosis. The length of the CDR3 is 15 residues. The V end lost 6 bases, the J end lost 0 bases, and 13 bases lay between the germline ends. Germline-derived CDR1 and CDR2 are MNHEY and SVGAGI. TCRdb's copy holds only in-frame clones and misses some; the assay was immunoSEQ multiplex PCR. In the table there are 69,000 or so clones, 75% to 95% of which are singletons. Material: CD4+ T cells from peripheral blood mononuclear cells, obtained in the third trimester of pregnancy. This receptor was taken from a female donor in good health, enrolled as a control in a pregnancy study. This sequence joins TRBV6-5 and TRBJ2-3, with D possibly matching TRBD1 (5 bases). The CDR3: CASSLGHQSTDTQYF. The CDR3, as DNA: TGTGCCAGCAGCCTCGGACACCAAAGCACAGATACGCAGTATTTT.